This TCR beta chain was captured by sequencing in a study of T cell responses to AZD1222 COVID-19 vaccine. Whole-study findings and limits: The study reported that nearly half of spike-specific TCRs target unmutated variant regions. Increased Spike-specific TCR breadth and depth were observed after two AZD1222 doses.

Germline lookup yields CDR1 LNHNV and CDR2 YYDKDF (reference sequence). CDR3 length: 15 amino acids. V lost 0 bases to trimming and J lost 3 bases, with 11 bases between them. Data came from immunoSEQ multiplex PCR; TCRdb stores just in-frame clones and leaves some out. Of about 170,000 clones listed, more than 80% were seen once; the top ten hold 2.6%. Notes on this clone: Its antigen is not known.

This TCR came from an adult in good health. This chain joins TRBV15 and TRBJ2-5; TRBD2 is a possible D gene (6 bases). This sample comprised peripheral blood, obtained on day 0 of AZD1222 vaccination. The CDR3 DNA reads TGTGCCACCAGCAGAGATCGGGGGTTTGAAGAGACCCAGTACTTC. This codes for CATSRDRGFEETQYF. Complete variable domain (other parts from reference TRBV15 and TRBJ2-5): DAMVIQNPRYQVTQFGKPVTLSCSQTLNHNVMYWYQQKSSQAPKLLFHYYDKDFNNEADTPDNFQSRRPNTSFCFLDIRSPGLGDTAMYLCATSRDRGFEETQYFGPGTRLLVL.